In its sample, the clone carrying this T cell receptor (beta chain) was seen a few times. Its antigen is still unknown. This specimen comes from a study of spatial heterogeneity in lung cancer. Notes on the study in general: Among blood samples, ubiquitous expanded tumor TCRs appeared more at resection than at follow-up.

Time point specified: sample taken at primary tumor resection. Whole RNA obtained from tumor, nontumor lung or frozen PBMC underwent sequencing without sorting. A unique molecular identifier was carried by every single TCR cDNA molecule. From the 5' RACE reads, TCRdb called clonotypes with MiXCR, one entry per CDR3 protein. The sample holds roughly 49,000 distinct CDR3 sequences, over 5.5% seen once. The TCR originated in a female donor with early-stage non-small cell lung cancer. Source: PBMCs, taken at surgery.

The DNA for the CDR3 is TGTGCCAGCAGTTACGCTGAGATCGGGGAGCTGTTTTTT. Amino acid sequence: CASSYAEIGELFF. This chain connects TRBV6-2 or TRBV6-3 to TRBJ2-2; D gene unclear. The germline CDR1 and CDR2 sequences are MNHEY and SVGEGT. V was trimmed by 2 bases and J by 7 bases, leaving 8 bases between them. This CDR3 contains 13 residues.